The rows below give T cell receptor beta chains drawn from one sample of a study of immune evolution from preneoplasia to lung adenocarcinoma. Sequenced by immunoSEQ multiplex PCR; TCRdb stores in-frame clones only, minus some. The table shows 6,000 to 7,500 clones, with around 67% occurring only once. The sample consisted of FFPE lung adenocarcinoma in situ tissue. Receptors originate from a donor at least 70 years old with lung adenocarcinoma. The CDR3 runs from the conserved cysteine through the conserved F or W. D genes are given only for firm matches. Rows give clone size only sometimes, using once, few, many, or a class for an expanded clone.

DNA	CDR3	size	D	J	V
TGTGCCAGCAGCTTGGGTCCGTCCACAGATACGCAGTATTTT	CASSLGPSTDTQYF	few	NA	TRBJ2-3	TRBV5-4
TGCGCCAGCAGCCAAGGCCCTTTACTCCGGGACAGGGGGAGGACCGGGGAGCTGTTTTTT	CASSQGPLLRDRGRTGELFF	NA	TRBD1	TRBJ2-2	TRBV4-1
TGTGCCAGCAGTCCTGGGACGCTGAGGGCGGAGCAGTACTTC	CASSPGTLRAEQYF	once	NA	TRBJ2-7	TRBV6-5
TGCGCCAGCAGCTTGAGACAGGGAGGAGGTTCACCCCTCCACTTT	CASSLRQGGGSPLHF	NA	TRBD1	TRBJ1-6	TRBV5-1
TGTGCTAGTGGCAACAGGGCAAACACTGAAGCTTTCTTT	CASGNRANTEAFF	medium-sized	NA	TRBJ1-1	TRBV12-5
TGTGCCAGCAGCAGGTTAGGCGGACTAGACAATGAGCAGTTCTTC	CASSRLGGLDNEQFF	once	TRBD2	TRBJ2-1	TRBV5-6
TGCGCCAGCAGCTCAAGGGCGGGGAATGAGCAGTTCTTC	CASSSRAGNEQFF	NA	NA	TRBJ2-1	TRBV5-1
TGTGCCAGCAGTAGAGGGGCGAACACCGGGGAGCTGTTTTTT	CASSRGANTGELFF	NA	NA	TRBJ2-2	TRBV28
TGTGCCAGCAGCTTAGTAGGGGGTCAGCCCCAGCATTTT	CASSLVGGQPQHF	NA	NA	TRBJ1-5	TRBV7-3
TGTGCCACCAGCAGAGCCGCCCAGAGATTTGTGGAGCAGTACTTC	CATSRAAQRFVEQYF	once	NA	TRBJ2-7	TRBV15
TGTGCCAGCAGCTTAGAAGGGGACGAGCAGTACTTC	CASSLEGDEQYF	NA	NA	TRBJ2-7	TRBV7-8
TGTGCCAGCAGTGAAAGACAGGTCTATGGCTACACCTTC	CASSERQVYGYTF	NA	NA	TRBJ1-2	TRBV2
TGTGCCAGCAGTTACCGGGACTACTATGGCTACACCTTC	CASSYRDYYGYTF	few	NA	TRBJ1-2	TRBV6-5
TGCAGCGCTATTCCCACACAAGAGACCCAGTACTTC	CSAIPTQETQYF	NA	NA	TRBJ2-5	TRBV29-1
TGTGCCAGTAGTATAGGGTCGGCAGCGCGGGGGTACAATGAGCAGTTCTTC	CASSIGSAARGYNEQFF	NA	TRBD2	TRBJ2-1	TRBV19
TGTGCCAGCAGTGAATTCCTCGGGGAGCTGTTTTTT	CASSEFLGELFF	NA	NA	TRBJ2-2	TRBV6-1
TGTGCCAGCAGGGCGGGACTAGGCGGCAATGAGCAGTTCTTC	CASRAGLGGNEQFF	NA	TRBD2	TRBJ2-1	TRBV2
TGTGCCTGGAGCGAGGTGGGACCGAACACTGAAGCTTTCTTT	CAWSEVGPNTEAFF	once	NA	TRBJ1-1	TRBV30
TGTGCCAGCAGCGTAACCGGGGCCCCTGGCAATGAGCAGTTCTTC	CASSVTGAPGNEQFF	NA	NA	TRBJ2-1	TRBV9
TGTGCCAGCAGCGTAGCAGGGGGCAGTTTCTACGAGCAGTACTTC	CASSVAGGSFYEQYF	NA	TRBD1	TRBJ2-7	TRBV9
TGTGCCAGCAGCTTGGCAGGATGGGGTAGAGGGAATGAGCAGTTCTTC	CASSLAGWGRGNEQFF	NA	NA	TRBJ2-1	TRBV5-4
TGTGCCAGCAGGAGGAGCCAGGGGAGAACACACTCAGGGGGAGCTTTCTTT	CASRRSQGRTHSGGAFF	few	TRBD1	TRBJ1-1	TRBV28
TGTGCCAGCAGCTTAACGTCTCGGACAGGGGACGGTAACTATGGCTACACCTTC	CASSLTSRTGDGNYGYTF	NA	TRBD1	TRBJ1-2	TRBV7-3
TGCGCCAGCAGTGAGCTCGCAGATACGCAGTATTTT	CASSELADTQYF	NA	NA	TRBJ2-3	TRBV10-2
TGTGCCAGCAGTGAAGACCACAGGGCCGGGGAGCTGTTTTTT	CASSEDHRAGELFF	few	NA	TRBJ2-2	TRBV6-1
TGTGCCAGCTCGACAAGGCAGGAGACCGAACCTTACGAGCAGTACTTC	CASSTRQETEPYEQYF	NA	NA	TRBJ2-7	TRBV7-9
TGTGCCAGCAGTCTTGGAGCGGGCCCTAGCTCCTACAATGAGCAGTTCTTC	CASSLGAGPSSYNEQFF	NA	NA	TRBJ2-1	TRBV27
TGTGCCAGCAGTTTACTAGCGGGGGCTCACAATGAGCAGTTCTTC	CASSLLAGAHNEQFF	NA	TRBD2	TRBJ2-1	TRBV28
TGCGCCAGCAGCCAAAACAGGGGCGGGGGGGGCTATGGCCACACCTTC	CASSQNRGGGGYGHTF	NA	TRBD1	TRBJ1-2	TRBV4-3
TGCGCCAGCAGCCAGACAGGGGTGACTGAAGCTTTCTTT	CASSQTGVTEAFF	NA	TRBD1	TRBJ1-1	TRBV4-1
TGTGCCTGGGACAGGGATGATCAGCCCCAGCATTTT	CAWDRDDQPQHF	few	TRBD1	TRBJ1-5	TRBV30
TGTGCCAGCAGTTACTCACAGGGGTTTGGCACTGAAGCTTTCTTT	CASSYSQGFGTEAFF	NA	TRBD1	TRBJ1-1	TRBV6-5
TGCGCCAGCAGTGTAGTGGAAGGGAGGGCCGCGAACACCGGGGAGCTGTTTTTT	CASSVVEGRAANTGELFF	NA	TRBD2	TRBJ2-2	TRBV25-1
TGTGCCAGCAGCTTCTTGACAGGGGGTGAGGGCTACACCTTC	CASSFLTGGEGYTF	NA	TRBD1	TRBJ1-2	TRBV13
TGTGCCAGCAGCTCCTCAGCCCCTGGGTACTTC	CASSSSAPGYF	NA	NA	TRBJ2-7	TRBV7-9
TGTGCCACCTGGACTCCTCCCTACGAGCAGTACTTC	CATWTPPYEQYF	NA	NA	TRBJ2-7	TRBV28
TGTGCCACCAGCAGTCTCCGAGCAGATACGCAGTATTTT	CATSSLRADTQYF	NA	NA	TRBJ2-3	TRBV15
TGTGCCAGCAGTTACCGTCGCTTCGATGGGGGGGAGACCCAGTACTTC	CASSYRRFDGGETQYF	few	NA	TRBJ2-5	TRBV6-6
TGTGCCAGCAGTAACGGACAGGGTAACTATGGCTACACCTTC	CASSNGQGNYGYTF	NA	TRBD1	TRBJ1-2	TRBV6-9
TGTGCCAGCAGCTTAGGGCAGGGGAATCACGGAAACATTCAGTACTTC	CASSLGQGNHGNIQYF	NA	NA	TRBJ2-4	TRBV7-9
TGTGCCAGCAAAAGCGACCGCTACAATGAGCAGTTCTTC	CASKSDRYNEQFF	NA	NA	TRBJ2-1	TRBV2
TGTGCCAGCGGGAAATGGGCTTTCTTT	CASGKWAFF	NA	NA	TRBJ1-1	TRBV7-3
TGTGCCAGCATTCCCGACCACAGGGTAAGGACTGAAGCTTTCTTT	CASIPDHRVRTEAFF	few	NA	TRBJ1-1	TRBV6-6
TGTGCCAGCAGCCCGGGACTCCGAACTCTTGAAGCTTTCTTT	CASSPGLRTLEAFF	few	NA	TRBJ1-1	TRBV9
TGCGCCAGCAGCCAATGGCTAGCGGACAATGAGCAGTTCTTC	CASSQWLADNEQFF	NA	TRBD2	TRBJ2-1	TRBV4-1
TGTGCCAGCAGCCCATGGGGGAACTACGAGCAGTACTTC	CASSPWGNYEQYF	medium-sized	NA	TRBJ2-7	TRBV5-6
TGTGCCAGCAGCTTAGAAAGAAAGCAGTACTTC	CASSLERKQYF	NA	NA	TRBJ2-7	TRBV7-6
TGCAGCGTTGGGTGGGGACCGGAATTTTACGAGCAGTACTTC	CSVGWGPEFYEQYF	NA	NA	TRBJ2-7	TRBV29-1
TGTGCCAGCAGCCAAGTTGGACAGGGGACTATGCTTGGTGGCTACACCTTC	CASSQVGQGTMLGGYTF	NA	TRBD1	TRBJ1-2	TRBV14
TGTGCCAGCTCCTCCAGGCAGGGGTTGAGCTACGAGCAGTACTTC	CASSSRQGLSYEQYF	NA	NA	TRBJ2-7	TRBV18
TGTGCCAGCAGTGAAGAAGCTAGGTCAAAGACCCAGTACTTC	CASSEEARSKTQYF	NA	NA	TRBJ2-5	TRBV6-1